The entry below gives a single T cell receptor (beta chain) sequence along with its context. Its specificity is not known. These data belong to a study of shared clonotypes between healthy human individuals. Overall study context: The cohort had two women and a few men, ages 18 to 49. Regarding the study as a whole: Among the subsets, naive ones generally showed larger estimated richness than memory ones. Since donors were few, the genetic and exposure-history diversity represented was limited.

At deep level, the assay was performed. The protocol was immunoSEQ multiplex PCR, while the TCRdb copy is restricted to in-frame clones and leaves out a portion. The repertoire includes approximately 1.9 million clones, 90% to 95% of them detected once, and more than 1.5% sits in the top ten. As defined, naive CD8 cells were CD45RO-negative and positively selected for CCR7, with terminally differentiated effector memory CD45RA+ cells excluded. The CDR3 has 18 amino acids. Germline V gives CDR1 MNHEY, CDR2 SMNVEV (reference sequence). The V segment lost 5 bases and the J segment 6 bases; nucleotides outside the gene matches: 16.

Sequenced sample: naive CD8+ T cells from PBMCs. The rearrangement uses TRBV27 and TRBJ2-6, with TRBD1 matching 7 bases. This TCR was sampled from a young man in good health. Some clones in this sample may be carry-over from other donors' samples. The CDR3 sequence: CASSPSSGTVYQANVLTF. CDR3 in DNA: TGTGCCAGCAGTCCCTCATCCGGGACAGTCTATCAGGCCAACGTCCTGACTTTC.